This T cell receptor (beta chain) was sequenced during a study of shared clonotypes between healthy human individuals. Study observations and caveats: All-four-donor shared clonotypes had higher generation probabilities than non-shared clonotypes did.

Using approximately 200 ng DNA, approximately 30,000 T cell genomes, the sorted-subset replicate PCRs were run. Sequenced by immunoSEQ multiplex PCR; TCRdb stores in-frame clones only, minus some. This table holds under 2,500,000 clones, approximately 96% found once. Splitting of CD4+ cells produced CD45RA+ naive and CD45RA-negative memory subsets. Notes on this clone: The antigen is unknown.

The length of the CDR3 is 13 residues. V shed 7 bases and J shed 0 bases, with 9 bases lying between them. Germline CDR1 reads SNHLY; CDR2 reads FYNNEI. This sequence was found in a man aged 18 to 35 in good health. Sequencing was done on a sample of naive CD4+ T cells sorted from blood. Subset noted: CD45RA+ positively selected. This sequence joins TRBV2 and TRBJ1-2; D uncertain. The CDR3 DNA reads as TGTGCCAGCAATGAGCGTCCTAACTATGGCTACACCTTC. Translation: CASNERPNYGYTF.